This TCR beta chain was sequenced during a study of blood T cell repertoires in COVID-19 (dated by TCRdb to the early 2020s). Background for the entire study: Samples from collaborators originated in the United States, Italy and Spain and spanned both the acute and convalescent phases of COVID-19. The material from the prospective study consisted of cDNA or gDNA derived from T cells, B-cell-depleted T cells, or PBMCs. The repertoires were released in a freely available public database intended as a resource for research on the immune response to SARS-CoV-2. Where HLA class I and class II types were available, the types were taken from metadata supplied by the sample provider, not from assay-based typing. A de-identified subject ID, COVID-19 status, age in years and sex were almost always included in the sample metadata. Samples were obtained from the ongoing ImmuneRACE study (first 160 participants) and from about 1,300 subjects provided by 6 global collaborators. Subjects who had been exposed to COVID-19, were actively infected with it, or had recovered from it provided the deeply sampled blood TCRbeta repertoires that made up the dataset.

The immunoSEQ Assay, a bias-controlled multiplex PCR, was used to amplify TCRbeta CDR3 regions from genomic DNA. The published analysis was carried out like this. Nucleated cell counts per sample were estimated from amplification of reference gene primers within the assay. Sequence reads were collapsed and filtered to measure the absolute abundance of every unique TCRbeta CDR3 rearrangement. Productive Simpson clonality was computed per sample as the square root of Simpson's diversity index over productive rearrangements. TCRdb took over this immuneACCESS table, retaining in-frame rearrangements with V and J assigned. Such tables are incomplete; in checked studies, under half of the missing clones stem from an unresolved V gene, and the remainder is unexplained. For V, J and clone size, that table is used; D and trimming come from the DNA. This sample comprises around 100,000 clones, about three quarters of them detected only once. Roughly 6% of the sample goes to the ten largest clones.

About this clone: The target of this receptor is not known. Within one base of it there is no much larger clone, and no base qualities were kept.

Paper-wide results and their limitations: Clinical and demographic metadata were provided uncurated, with the amount varying by source and participant.

From a lookup of the germline V gene, CDR1 and CDR2 are SNHLY and FYNNEI. Deletion took 6 bases off V and 1 base off J, with a span of 13 bases between the germline ends. Counted from cysteine to phenylalanine, this CDR3 has 15 amino acids. Only the CDR3 region is kept as DNA, spanning 45 bases read in frame from base 1. Collaborating institutions collected whole blood in K2EDTA tubes following their own protocols. For TCRbeta analysis, collaborators shipped samples in one of three forms: frozen whole blood, isolated PBMCs, or DNA extracted from either of those sample types. Specimen: peripheral blood. This chain joins TRBV2 to TRBJ1-5; the D gene is possibly TRBD1, with 5 bases matching. The sequence was obtained from an elderly man with acute or convalescent COVID-19. CDR3 reads: CASSPDTASNQPQHF. In nucleotides, the sequence is TGTGCCAGCAGCCCGGACACGGCCAGCAATCAGCCCCAGCATTTT.